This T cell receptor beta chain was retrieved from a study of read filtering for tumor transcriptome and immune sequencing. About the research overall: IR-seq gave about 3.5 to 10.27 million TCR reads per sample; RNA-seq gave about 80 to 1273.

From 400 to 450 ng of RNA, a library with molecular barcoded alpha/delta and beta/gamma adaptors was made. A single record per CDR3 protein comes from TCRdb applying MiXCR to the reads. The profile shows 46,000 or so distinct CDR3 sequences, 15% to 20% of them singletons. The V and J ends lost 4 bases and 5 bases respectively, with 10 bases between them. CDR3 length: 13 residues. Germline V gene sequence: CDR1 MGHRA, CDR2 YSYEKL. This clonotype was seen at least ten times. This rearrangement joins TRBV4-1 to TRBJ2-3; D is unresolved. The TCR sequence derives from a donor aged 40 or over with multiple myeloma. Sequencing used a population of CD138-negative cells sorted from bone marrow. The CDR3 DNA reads TGCGCCAGCAGCCTCTCACCTAGAGATACGCAGTATTTT. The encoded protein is CASSLSPRDTQYF.